The clone carrying this T cell receptor beta chain was detected only once. The data belong to a study of blood T cell repertoires in COVID-19. Original data processing: From reference gene primer amplification, estimates of nucleated cell counts were derived. Some clones are missing from TCRdb's copy, which holds only in-frame ones; the method was immunoSEQ multiplex PCR. The V and J calls and the clone size are those of that table, but D and trimming were determined from the DNA. Among about 240,000 clones listed, about 90% were seen once. Sequencing was carried out using peripheral blood. The sequence was obtained from a man younger than 45 with COVID-19, enrolled during active disease.

CDR3 sequence (DNA): TGTGCCAGTACAATGAACACTGAAGCTTTCTTT. This translates into CASTMNTEAFF. This chain connects TRBV19 to TRBJ1-1; no firm D call. V dropped 7 bases and J dropped 0 bases, with 3 bases sitting between them. The CDR3 contains 11 residues. In germline, CDR1 is LNHDA, CDR2 SQIVND (reference sequence).